Here is one TCR beta chain with its context. Its antigen is currently unknown. CDR3 size: 14 residues. The germline gives CDR1 SGHAT, CDR2 FQNNGV. Deletions cut 6 bases from V and 6 bases from J, with 17 bases between. The investigators reverse transcribed all of the isolated RNA, so they sequenced expressed TCRB transcripts. TCRdb's copy holds only in-frame clones and misses some; the assay was immunoSEQ multiplex PCR. Of about 130,000 clones in the sample, roughly a tenth were seen once. CD45RO/CCR7/CD25/CD127/CD95/CD27 sorting isolated CD4+ naive, central memory, regulatory and stem cell-like memory cells. The sample comes from a study of beta chain features in type 1 diabetes. Points from the study as a whole: When Type 1 diabetes patients were examined, their TCRB CDR3s proved moderately but significantly shorter in all four CD4+ subsets. Although PCR might favor shorter templates, it would do so equally in patients and controls. cDNA-based reads could over-represent cells with high TCR expression.

The V and J genes are TRBV11-2 and TRBJ1-2; maybe TRBD1 (6 bases). This sequence originates from a man aged 18 to 29 in good health. Sequenced input: central memory CD4+ T cells from blood. The CDR3 sequence is CASRPTGSGHGYTF. Written as DNA, the CDR3 is TGTGCCAGCAGACCTACAGGGTCGGGACATGGCTACACCTTC. Full variable domain (missing parts from reference TRBV11-2 and TRBJ1-2): EAGVAQSPRYKIIEKRQSVAFWCNPISGHATLYWYQQILGQGPKLLIQFQNNGVVDDSQLPKDRFSAERLKGVDSTLKIQPAKLEDSAVYLCASRPTGSGHGYTFGSGTRLTVV.